The 16 T cell receptor beta chains below all came from one sample that was sequenced in a study of response to subunit inactivated influenza vaccine. TCRdb itself ran the RT-PCR reads through MiXCR, one entry per CDR3 protein. The data hold hundreds of thousands of distinct CDR3 sequences, with 16% observed a single time. The sample was CD4+ T cells sorted from PBMCs, taken approximately 25 months after vaccination. The source of these receptors is a man between 50 and 69 years old who received an inactivated influenza vaccine.

The V gene is TRBV20-1, the J gene TRBJ1-4, with a weak D call TRBD1 (5 bases). From germline, CDR1 is DFQATT and CDR2 SNEGSKA (reference sequence). This CDR3 is built from 16 residues. V lost 1 base, J lost 10 bases, and 22 bases lay in between. CDR3 nucleotides: TGCAGTGCTAGAGGACGAATGGAGGCAGGAAGGGGAAAACTGTTTTTT. Its translation: CSARGRMEAGRGKLFF.

This clonotype has just a few counts. This chain connects TRBV5-1 to TRBJ1-6, with a possible D match to TRBD1 (5 bases). Trimming took 7 bases from V and 2 from J, leaving 13 bases between them. This CDR3 spans 15 amino acids. The V gene's germline CDR1 is SGHRS and CDR2 YFSETQ. CDR3 nucleotides: TGCGCCAGCGGCATTTCGGGGGCCTATAATTCACCCCTCCACTTT. Protein product: CASGISGAYNSPLHF.

V usage is TRBV5-1 and J usage is TRBJ2-7; TRBD2 agrees at 8 bases. Trimming took 9 bases from V and 2 from J; bases not matched to a gene: 13. The CDR3 contains 15 residues. Germline V gene sequence: CDR1 SGHRS, CDR2 YFSETQ. The CDR3 DNA follows: TGCGCCACCCGCCCTGGGCCGGGAGGGACCTACGAGCAGTACTTC. Its protein is CATRPGPGGTYEQYF.

The V gene is TRBV3-1, the J gene TRBJ1-2, with D possibly matching TRBD1 (5 bases). Trimming pared 3 bases from V and 8 bases from J, leaving 16 bases between. This CDR3 has 14 residues. The germline V gene encodes CDR1 LGHDT and CDR2 YNNKEL (reference sequence). CDR3 DNA: TGTGCCAGCAGCCATGACAGCTCGGGTCGCGGCTACACCTTC. Amino acid sequence: CASSHDSSGRGYTF.

This clonotype was recorded a few times. J is TRBJ1-1 and V is TRBV12-3 or TRBV12-4; 7 bases are shared with TRBD1. This CDR3 has 14 residues. V shed 5 bases, J shed 2 bases, and the junction held 5 bases outside the gene matches. The chain's CDR3 is CASSLGQDNTEAFF. DNA of the CDR3: TGTGCCAGCAGTCTCGGACAGGATAACACTGAAGCTTTCTTT.

Many counts were recorded for this clonotype. The chain combines TRBV12-3 or TRBV12-4 with TRBJ2-3; 7 bases match TRBD2. V was pared by 5 bases and J by 0 bases, with 5 bases of the junction left unmatched. The CDR3 runs 15 residues. The CDR3: CASSGGGLSTDTQYF. DNA for the CDR3: TGTGCCAGCAGTGGGGGGGGACTAAGCACAGATACGCAGTATTTT.

This clonotype occurred many times. V usage is TRBV14 and J usage is TRBJ1-2, with D perhaps TRBD1 (5 bases). The germline V gene has CDR1 SGHDN and CDR2 FVKESK. The CDR3 runs to 14 residues. V lost 4 bases and J 9 bases, leaving 18 bases between the germline ends. Written as DNA, the CDR3 is TGTGCCAGCAGCCCCCTTGGCGGGGGATCAAGCTACACCTTC. Translating gives CASSPLGGGSSYTF.

The chain is built from TRBV20-1 and TRBJ2-5; D is unresolved. Per germline, CDR1 DFQATT and CDR2 SNEGSKA (reference sequence). The CDR3 sequence is 11 residues long. The ends were cut back, 5 bases at V and 1 base at J, with 5 bases in the middle. In nucleotides, the CDR3 is TGCAGTGCTCACTTCCAAGAGACCCAGTACTTC. Encoded protein: CSAHFQETQYF.

This chain joins TRBV7-2 and TRBJ2-1; a weak D match, TRBD2 (5 bases). The CDR3 has 15 residues. The V gene's germline CDR1 is SGHTA and CDR2 FQGNSA. V was pared by 1 base and J by 2 bases, with 9 bases between. The CDR3 DNA reads TGTGCCAGCAGCTTAGACACTAGAGCCTACAATGAGCAGTTCTTC. Protein sequence: CASSLDTRAYNEQFF.

In this sample, this clonotype turned up a few times. The rearrangement joins TRBV10-3 to TRBJ2-3; 9 positions agree with TRBD2. The V gene's germline CDR1 is ENHRY and CDR2 SYGVKD. CDR3 length equals 15 residues. V lost 4 bases, J lost 8 bases, and 10 bases stayed unmatched. The chain's CDR3 is CAISVRDAGGGTQYF. Here the CDR3 DNA reads TGTGCCATCAGTGTTCGGGACGCGGGAGGGGGTACGCAGTATTTT.

This clonotype was seen only a few times. CDR3 residues: CASSLGEWYEQYF. In DNA form, the CDR3 reads TGCGCCAGCAGCTTGGGAGAGTGGTACGAGCAGTACTTC. The chain carries TRBV5-1 and TRBJ2-7; D unclear. Germline V CDR1 and CDR2: SGHRS, YFSETQ. This CDR3 contains 13 residues. V was trimmed by 0 bases and J by 4 bases, leaving 8 bases between them.

The chain couples TRBV5-1 to TRBJ2-1; D uncertain. Germline V gives CDR1 SGHRS, CDR2 YFSETQ. The V and J ends lost 4 bases and 3 bases respectively, with 8 bases between them. There are 13 residues in the CDR3. CDR3 loop: CASSEEGYNEQFF. DNA for the CDR3: TGCGCCAGCAGCGAGGAAGGCTACAATGAGCAGTTCTTC.

This clonotype has only a few counts. The chain employs TRBV12-3 or TRBV12-4 and TRBJ2-7, with 7 nucleotides matching TRBD2. The V segment lost 3 bases and the J segment 4 bases; nucleotides outside the gene matches: 9. The CDR3 is made up of 15 amino acids. The CDR3 coding sequence is TGTGCCAGCAGTTTTTCTGCGGGAGCTTCGTACGAGCAGTACTTC. As protein: CASSFSAGASYEQYF.

This chain connects TRBV24-1 to TRBJ2-7; 8 bases are a match to TRBD1. After removal of 4 bases from V and 6 bases from J, the junction contained 4 bases not matched to a gene. There are 13 residues in the CDR3. Germline CDR1 reads KGHDR; CDR2 reads SFDVKD. CDR3 sequence: CATSDGQGGEQYF. The CDR3 coding sequence is TGTGCCACCAGTGACGGACAGGGTGGCGAGCAGTACTTC.

The gene calls are TRBV20-1 and TRBJ1-1, with D unclear. The germline CDR1 and CDR2 sequences are DFQATT and SNEGSKA (reference sequence). Trimming took off 0 bases at V and 1 base at J, with 0 bases between the two ends. This CDR3 comprises 11 residues. CDR3 in amino acids: CSARENTEAFF. The CDR3 DNA follows: TGCAGTGCTAGAGAGAACACTGAAGCTTTCTTT.

The chain links TRBV5-1 to TRBJ1-4; TRBD1 is a possible D gene (6 bases). V was clipped by 3 bases and J by 4 bases, with 13 bases between them. Looked up from germline, CDR1 is SGHRS and CDR2 is YFSETQ. The CDR3 is made up of 15 amino acids. In DNA form, the CDR3 reads TGCGCCAGCAGCTCTACAGGGACCGTTAATGAAAAACTGTTTTTT. This codes for CASSSTGTVNEKLFF.